The 30 T cell receptor beta chains below come from one sample, sequenced in a study of blood T cell repertoires in COVID-19. Data came from immunoSEQ multiplex PCR; TCRdb stores just in-frame clones and leaves some out. The data contain around 160,000 clones, approximately 87% of them singletons. Sequencing input: peripheral blood. The receptors shown here come from a woman in her seventies with COVID-19, enrolled during active disease.

This clone was recorded once. This chain uses TRBV30 with TRBJ2-1; D gene uncertain. Trimming shortened V by 5 bases and J by 6 bases, and 20 bases separated the two germline ends. CDR1 and CDR2 from the germline V gene are GTSNPN and SVGIG (reference sequence). The CDR3 totals 15 residues. The CDR3 region has the DNA TGTGCCTGGGGAACTCTTCCTGGAGCCCTCAATGAGCAGTTCTTC. This codes for CAWGTLPGALNEQFF.

V usage is TRBV2 and J usage is TRBJ2-3, with 8 bases that match TRBD1. The V and J ends lost 4 bases and 3 bases, in that order; junction bases with no gene match: 18. The CDR3 loop spans 19 amino acids. The germline V gene has CDR1 SNHLY and CDR2 FYNNEI. The CDR3 region is CASSVSRFRTGHFTDTQYF. For the CDR3, the DNA is TGTGCCAGCAGTGTTTCTCGGTTCAGGACAGGGCATTTTACAGATACGCAGTATTTT.

The chain uses TRBV6-1 and TRBJ1-5, with D maybe TRBD1 (5 bases). The V gene lost 1 base and the J gene lost 3 bases, with 13 bases spanning the gap. The length of the CDR3 is 16 residues. Germline CDR1 is MNHNS and CDR2 is SASEGT. The CDR3 spells CASSEGLGGSNQPQHF. The DNA of the CDR3 is TGTGCCAGCAGTGAAGGTTTGGGGGGATCCAATCAGCCCCAGCATTTT.

The J gene is TRBJ1-5, the V gene TRBV2, with D maybe TRBD1 (5 bases). The V end was cut by 6 bases, the J end by 4 bases, with 16 bases between. The CDR3 has 15 amino acids. Germline loops: CDR1 SNHLY, CDR2 FYNNEI. CDR3 DNA sequence: TGTGCCAGCAGGGCTCAGGGCTTGGGGAATCAGCCCCAGCATTTT. Protein sequence: CASRAQGLGNQPQHF.

The chain couples TRBV19 to TRBJ2-2; 10 bases are a match to TRBD1. The CDR3 is made up of 15 amino acids. J gave up 7 bases and V 4 bases, and 6 bases lay outside the gene matches. CDR1 LNHDA and CDR2 SQIVND come from the germline V gene (reference sequence). The CDR3 DNA follows: TGTGCCAGTAGTACGACAGGGGGCTCACACGGGGAGCTGTTTTTT. Its translation: CASSTTGGSHGELFF.

The V and J genes are TRBV23-1 and TRBJ1-3; weak D call: TRBD1 (6 bases). TRBV23-1 is known as an ORF, though its function is uncertain. The V end lost 3 bases, the J end lost 8 bases, and 17 bases lay between the germline ends. CDR3 length: 15 residues. CDR3 nucleotides: TGCGCCAGCAGTCAGAATGCGAGGGGGTGGGACACCATATATTTT. Amino acid sequence: CASSQNARGWDTIYF.

This sequence joins TRBV19 and TRBJ1-6, with 9 bases matching TRBD1. This CDR3 is 14 amino acids long. The germline V gene encodes CDR1 LNHDA and CDR2 SQIVND (reference sequence). V gave up 5 bases and J gave up 6 bases; unmatched junction bases: 2. The CDR3 loop is CASSSQGANSPLHF. As DNA, the CDR3 is TGTGCCAGTAGTTCACAGGGGGCTAATTCACCCCTCCACTTT.

The V call is TRBV3-1 (or the pseudogene TRBV3-2), the J call TRBJ1-1; 9 bases match TRBD1. Germline CDR1 reads LGHDT; CDR2 reads YNNKEL (reference sequence). This CDR3 is built from 16 residues. J gave up 1 base and V 1 base, and 4 bases lay outside the gene matches. The CDR3 loop is CASSQGTGVRNTEAFF. The CDR3 DNA reads TGTGCCAGCAGCCAAGGGACAGGGGTTAGGAACACTGAAGCTTTCTTT.

This clone was detected only a few times. This chain links TRBV28 with TRBJ1-1, with D maybe TRBD1 (5 bases). This CDR3 spans 16 amino acids. V gave up 5 bases and J gave up 6 bases, with 22 bases separating them. CDR1 and CDR2 from the germline V gene are MDHEN and SYDVKM. This chain's CDR3 is CASSPVFGGRPSEAFF. The CDR3 nucleotides are TGTGCCAGCAGTCCAGTATTCGGGGGTAGACCTTCTGAAGCTTTCTTT.

V and J are TRBV3-1 (or the pseudogene TRBV3-2) and TRBJ1-4, with TRBD1 identical over 8 bases. The CDR3 runs to 13 residues. The trim removed 5 bases at V and 4 bases at J, leaving 0 bases unmatched. CDR1 is LGHDT and CDR2 is YNNKEL in the germline V gene (reference sequence). The DNA of the CDR3 is TGTGCCAGCAGCGACAGGGGTAATGAAAAACTGTTTTTT. Its protein is CASSDRGNEKLFF.

This clone came up a few times. V and J are TRBV7-8 and TRBJ1-2; possible D gene TRBD1, 6 bases. With 4 bases removed from V and 3 bases from J, the gap between germline ends came to 12 bases. Germline-derived CDR1 and CDR2 are SGHVS and FQNEAQ. This CDR3 is 14 amino acids long. DNA of the CDR3: TGTGCCAGCAGCTATTCAGGGGCTGACTATGGCTACACCTTC. The encoded protein is CASSYSGADYGYTF.

This rearrangement joins TRBV2 to TRBJ2-5; the D is unclear. V dropped 1 base and J dropped 5 bases, with 14 bases sitting between them. This CDR3 is built from 15 residues. Germline V gene lookup returns CDR1 SNHLY and CDR2 FYNNEI. The CDR3, as DNA: TGTGCCAGCAGTGAAGAACTCCGCTCGTACGAGACCCAGTACTTC. Its translation: CASSEELRSYETQYF.

This chain links TRBV13 with TRBJ1-1; 8 bases line up with TRBD1. Germline CDR1 and CDR2: PRHDT and FYEKMQ (reference sequence). The CDR3 totals 15 residues. The V segment lost 3 bases and the J segment 5 bases; nucleotides outside the gene matches: 8. The CDR3, as DNA: TGTGCCAGCAGCTTGACAGGGGCGCCTGGGACTGAAGCTTTCTTT. This sequence encodes CASSLTGAPGTEAFF.

The chain employs TRBV2 and TRBJ2-5, with a tentative D call TRBD1 (8 bases). This CDR3 spans 15 amino acids. V lost 7 bases and J lost 4, with 19 bases in between. From germline, CDR1 is SNHLY and CDR2 FYNNEI. The CDR3 DNA follows: TGTGCCAGCAAGCCGATACAGGGGGGGTCAGAGACCCAGTACTTC. It yields the protein CASKPIQGGSETQYF.

This sequence joins TRBV2 and TRBJ1-2, with a weak D call TRBD1 (5 bases). V shed 7 bases and J shed 8 bases, with 20 bases lying between them. This CDR3 has 14 amino acids. Germline values: CDR1 SNHLY, CDR2 FYNNEI. CDR3 in DNA: TGTGCCAGCACCGACCAGGGCGGCGCGCGGGGCTACACCTTC. It translates to CASTDQGGARGYTF. Together with reference TRBV2 and TRBJ1-2, the CDR3 gives the full variable domain: EPEVTQTPSHQVTQMGQEVILRCVPISNHLYFYWYRQILGQKVEFLVSFYNNEISEKSEIFDDQFSVERPDGSNFTLKIRSTKLEDSAMYFCASTDQGGARGYTFGSGTRLTVV.

J is TRBJ1-6 and V is TRBV27; no firm D call. The germline V gene has CDR1 MNHEY and CDR2 SMNVEV (reference sequence). This CDR3 has 15 residues. V was trimmed by 6 bases and J by 8 bases, leaving 17 bases between them. The chain's CDR3 is CASRNRNSRDSPLHF. CDR3 in DNA: TGTGCCAGCAGAAACAGAAACTCGCGGGATTCACCCCTCCACTTT.

The CDR3 protein is CASSVRTGAYEQYF. The CDR3 DNA is TGTGCCAGCAGTGTGAGGACAGGGGCCTACGAGCAGTACTTC. The rearrangement joins TRBV2 to TRBJ2-7, with 9 bases that match TRBD1. CDR1 and CDR2 from the germline V gene are SNHLY and FYNNEI. V lost 4 bases, J lost 2 bases, and 3 bases stayed unmatched. This CDR3 has 14 residues. The full variable domain, with the rest looked up from reference TRBV2 and TRBJ2-7, is EPEVTQTPSHQVTQMGQEVILRCVPISNHLYFYWYRQILGQKVEFLVSFYNNEISEKSEIFDDQFSVERPDGSNFTLKIRSTKLEDSAMYFCASSVRTGAYEQYFGPGTRLTVT.

On this clone itself: The same CDR3 arises from other DNA sequences in this sample as well. The gene calls are TRBV28 and TRBJ1-4; D gene unclear. The CDR3 sequence is 12 residues long. CDR1 is MDHEN and CDR2 is SYDVKM in the germline V gene. V lost 3 bases, J lost 8 bases, and 7 bases lay in between. CDR3 sequence: CASSLRGEKLFF. The CDR3, as DNA: TGTGCCAGCAGTTTGAGAGGAGAAAAACTGTTTTTT.

This chain links TRBV18 with TRBJ1-1, with 7 bases lining up with TRBD1. V dropped 0 bases and J dropped 7; count of bases not matched to a gene: 5. The CDR3 is 14 amino acids. CDR1 and CDR2 from the germline V gene are KGHSH and LQKENI. CDR3 loop: CASSPPDRPREAFF. The DNA of the CDR3 is TGTGCCAGCTCACCACCGGACAGGCCCCGTGAAGCTTTCTTT.

This chain joins TRBV27 and TRBJ2-2; 7 bases line up with TRBD2. Per the germline V gene, CDR1 is MNHEY and CDR2 is SMNVEV (reference sequence). V was pared by 6 bases and J by 4 bases, with 5 bases of the junction left unmatched. The CDR3 length is 14 residues. Here the CDR3 reads CASRSGVGTGELFF. The CDR3 coding sequence is TGTGCCAGCAGGAGCGGGGTTGGCACCGGGGAGCTGTTTTTT.

This sequence joins TRBV28 and TRBJ2-2; possibly TRBD1 for D (6 bases). Germline CDR1 and CDR2: MDHEN and SYDVKM. The CDR3 loop spans 16 amino acids. Trimming removed 1 base at V and 7 bases at J, with 16 bases between. The CDR3 bases are TGTGCCAGCAGTTTATTTCCAGGGGAGCGGAACGGGGAGCTGTTTTTT. Translating it yields CASSLFPGERNGELFF.

The V gene is TRBV7-8, the J gene TRBJ2-7, with 8 bases lining up with TRBD1. V dropped 3 bases and J dropped 0; count of bases not matched to a gene: 10. Germline CDR1 is SGHVS and CDR2 is FQNEAQ. The CDR3 consists of 17 residues. In nucleotides, the CDR3 is TGTGCCAGCAGCTTTACCCGGCCGGACAGGGTCTCCTACGAGCAGTACTTC. It yields the protein CASSFTRPDRVSYEQYF. The complete variable domain, with remaining parts taken from reference TRBV7-8 and TRBJ2-7, reads GAGVSQSPRYKVAKRGQDVALRCDPISGHVSLFWYQQALGQGPEFLTYFQNEAQLDKSGLPSDRFFAERPEGSVSTLKIQRTQQEDSAVYLCASSFTRPDRVSYEQYFGPGTRLTVT.

V usage is TRBV6-5 and J usage is TRBJ1-1, with 8 nucleotides matching TRBD1. After removal of 6 bases from V and 4 bases from J, the junction contained 4 bases not matched to a gene. This CDR3 spans 13 amino acids. Germline assignment: CDR1 MNHEY and CDR2 SVGAGI. CDR3 sequence: CASSAGTGTEAFF. As DNA, the CDR3 is TGTGCCAGCAGCGCCGGGACAGGCACTGAAGCTTTCTTT.

The V and J genes are TRBV3-1 (or the pseudogene TRBV3-2) and TRBJ1-1; 8 positions match TRBD1. CDR1 and CDR2 from the germline V gene are LGHDT and YNNKEL (reference sequence). Unmatched junction bases numbered 8, after V lost 4 bases and J lost 4 bases. The CDR3 has 15 residues. The CDR3 protein is CASSLQQGASTEAFF. CDR3 DNA: TGTGCCAGCAGCCTCCAGCAGGGGGCGAGCACTGAAGCTTTCTTT.

This sequence joins TRBV7-2 and TRBJ2-5; D perhaps matches TRBD2 (6 bases). V was cut by 2 bases and J by 1 base, with 14 bases left in between. The CDR3 covers 16 residues. CDR1 and CDR2 (germline): SGHTA, FQGNSA. CDR3 coding DNA: TGTGCCAGCAGCTTACGAGGGAGGCGATCCCAAGAGACCCAGTACTTC. Encoded protein: CASSLRGRRSQETQYF.

J is TRBJ2-1 and V is TRBV5-1, with 7 bases lining up with TRBD1. J gave up 4 bases and V 0 bases, and 13 bases lay outside the gene matches. Germline V CDR1 and CDR2: SGHRS, YFSETQ. The CDR3 sequence is 18 residues long. DNA of the CDR3: TGCGCCAGCAGCTTGGATGGGTTCGGGGACAGACCTTACAATGAGCAGTTCTTC. It codes for CASSLDGFGDRPYNEQFF.

This chain uses TRBV6-2 or TRBV6-3 with TRBJ1-1; D may be TRBD1 (5 bases). V shed 2 bases and J shed 1 base, with 8 bases lying between them. The germline gives CDR1 MNHEY, CDR2 SVGEGT. CDR3 length equals 14 residues. The CDR3 nucleotides read TGTGCCAGCAGTTACGGCAGGGAGAACACTGAAGCTTTCTTT. As protein: CASSYGRENTEAFF.

This chain links TRBV18 with TRBJ1-2, with TRBD1 as a possible D gene (6 bases). Trimming cost V 4 bases and J 4 bases, with 16 bases left between them. Germline V gene data show CDR1 as KGHSH and CDR2 as LQKENI. The CDR3 consists of 15 residues. The CDR3 here is CASSLTMDSFYGYTF. The CDR3 region has the DNA TGTGCCAGCTCACTGACGATGGACAGCTTCTATGGCTACACCTTC.

This CDR3 reads CASSLGDSWVSSPLHF. The CDR3 DNA reads as TGTGCCAGCAGCTTAGGGGACAGCTGGGTATCTTCACCCCTCCACTTT. V and J are TRBV7-2 and TRBJ1-6; 7 nucleotides align to TRBD1. CDR1 is SGHTA and CDR2 is FQGNSA in the germline V gene. V lost 1 base, J lost 9 bases, and 9 bases stayed unmatched. The CDR3 extends over 16 amino acids.

This chain joins TRBV30 and TRBJ2-3; no firm D call. V was clipped by 3 bases and J by 2 bases, with 9 bases between them. CDR3 length: 13 amino acids. Germline CDR1 and CDR2: GTSNPN and SVGIG (reference sequence). This CDR3 is CAWRGRHTDTQYF. The CDR3, as DNA: TGTGCCTGGAGAGGTAGACACACAGATACGCAGTATTTT.